A selection of T cell receptor beta chains follows, all from one sample in a study of TIL therapy for anti-PD-1-resistant metastatic lung cancer. Method: immunoSEQ multiplex PCR; TCRdb's copy keeps in-frame clones and lacks some. There are about 52,000 clones in the sample; less than 80% occur only once, and around 4.8% lies in the top ten. The specimen was blood, collected at baseline. All receptors come from a woman between 30 and 79 years old with non-small cell lung cancer. Both conserved end residues are part of each CDR3. A D gene is named only where the DNA matches it firmly. For some rows the clone size is stated as once, few or many, or as a class when expanded; others skip it.

CDR3: CASSFFGTARKVVHNEQFF; DNA: TGTGCCAGCAGTTTTTTTGGGACAGCCAGAAAGGTCGTCCACAATGAGCAGTTCTTC; J: TRBJ2-1; D: TRBD1; size: -; V: TRBV28
CDR3: CASSDGRTSGTYGYTF; DNA: TGTGCCAGCAGTGATGGCAGGACTTCGGGAACTTATGGCTACACCTTC; J: TRBJ1-2; D: -; size: -; V: TRBV2
CDR3: CASGLSLSGGYGYTF; DNA: TGTGCTAGTGGTTTGTCATTGTCGGGAGGCTATGGCTACACCTTC; J: TRBJ1-2; D: -; size: -; V: TRBV12-5
CDR3: CASSLAPYRYEQYF; DNA: TGTGCCAGCAGCTTAGCGCCCTATAGGTACGAGCAGTACTTC; J: TRBJ2-7; D: -; size: -; V: TRBV7-9
CDR3: CASSLGWTTLQETQYF; DNA: TGTGCCAGCAGCTTAGGTTGGACTACCCTACAAGAGACCCAGTACTTC; J: TRBJ2-5; D: -; size: -; V: TRBV7-8
CDR3: CSVGDRGDEQFF; DNA: TGCAGCGTAGGGGACAGGGGCGATGAGCAGTTCTTC; J: TRBJ2-1; D: TRBD1; size: few; V: TRBV29-1
CDR3: CASSLGGGRAGSDTQYF; DNA: TGTGCCAGCAGCTTGGGGGGCGGGAGGGCCGGTTCAGATACGCAGTATTTT; J: TRBJ2-3; D: TRBD2; size: -; V: TRBV5-4
CDR3: CASSLEVTSYEQYF; DNA: TGTGCCAGCAGCTTAGAGGTCACCTCCTACGAGCAGTACTTC; J: TRBJ2-7; D: -; size: -; V: TRBV7-6
CDR3: CASSFADSSYEQYF; DNA: TGTGCCAGCAGTTTCGCGGACAGTTCCTACGAGCAGTACTTC; J: TRBJ2-7; D: -; size: few; V: TRBV28
CDR3: CASSLQTAYNEQFF; DNA: TGTGCCAGCAGCTTACAAACAGCCTACAATGAGCAGTTCTTC; J: TRBJ2-1; D: -; size: -; V: TRBV7-6
CDR3: CASSYGGTENQPQHF; DNA: TGTGCCAGCAGTTACGGAGGGACAGAAAATCAGCCCCAGCATTTT; J: TRBJ1-5; D: TRBD1; size: -; V: TRBV6-5
CDR3: CASSLAWGGTGPGRNTEAFF; DNA: TGCGCCAGCAGCTTGGCCTGGGGGGGGACAGGCCCTGGCAGGAACACTGAAGCTTTCTTT; J: TRBJ1-1; D: TRBD1; size: -; V: TRBV5-1
CDR3: CASSLGQLEAFF; DNA: TGTGCCAGCAGCTTAGGGCAGCTTGAAGCTTTCTTT; J: TRBJ1-1; D: -; size: -; V: TRBV7-8
CDR3: CASSEGRGALLYEQYF; DNA: TGCGCCAGCAGTGAAGGGCGGGGGGCCCTTCTATACGAGCAGTACTTC; J: TRBJ2-7; D: TRBD2; size: -; V: TRBV10-2
CDR3: CASLLAGFSYNEQFF; DNA: TGTGCCAGCCTCCTAGCGGGATTCTCCTACAATGAGCAGTTCTTC; J: TRBJ2-1; D: TRBD2; size: -; V: TRBV28
CDR3: CASSWAQGDGYTF; DNA: TGTGCCAGCAGCTGGGCCCAGGGGGATGGCTACACCTTC; J: TRBJ1-2; D: TRBD1; size: -; V: TRBV7-9
CDR3: CASSQNRGLIFGNTIYF; DNA: TGTGCCAGCAGCCAGAACAGGGGGCTGATCTTTGGAAACACCATATATTTT; J: TRBJ1-3; D: TRBD1; size: -; V: TRBV13
CDR3: CSVGRPGQGFEQYF; DNA: TGCAGCGTGGGAAGGCCGGGACAGGGGTTCGAGCAGTACTTC; J: TRBJ2-7; D: TRBD1; size: -; V: TRBV29-1
CDR3: CASSEQPNSNQPQHF; DNA: TGTGCCAGTAGTGAGCAGCCGAATAGCAATCAGCCCCAGCATTTT; J: TRBJ1-5; D: -; size: -; V: TRBV19
CDR3: CASSDYRSNTEAFF; DNA: TGTGCCAGCAGTGATTACAGGAGCAACACTGAAGCTTTCTTT; J: TRBJ1-1; D: -; size: few; V: TRBV2
CDR3: CASGLVLGGSGTDTQYF; DNA: TGTGCTAGTGGTTTGGTACTGGGTGGATCTGGCACAGATACGCAGTATTTT; J: TRBJ2-3; D: -; size: -; V: TRBV12-5
CDR3: CASSVLSGTGSLHEQYF; DNA: TGTGCCAGCAGCGTCCTCTCCGGGACAGGTAGTCTGCACGAGCAGTACTTC; J: TRBJ2-7; D: TRBD1; size: -; V: TRBV9